Listed below are T cell receptor beta chains from one sample, sequenced in a study of T cell responses to AZD1222 COVID-19 vaccine. Produced via immunoSEQ multiplex PCR; TCRdb's table is partial and in-frame only. Found here are approximately 28,000 clones, approximately 92% of them singletons; the top ten hold approximately 8.2%. The starting material was peripheral blood, obtained 28 days after the second AZD1222 dose. The receptors derive from an adult who received the AZD1222 COVID-19 vaccine. Each CDR3 is given with its conserved first and last residue. The D gene is left open where the match is weak. For some rows the clone size is stated as once, few or many, or as a class when expanded; others skip it.

>.|TRBJ2-3|TRBV3-1/TRBV3-2|.
CASSRLEGGIVGTDTQYF
TGTGCCAGCAGCCGATTAGAGGGGGGCATCGTGGGCACAGATACGCAGTATTTT
>.|TRBJ1-5|TRBV4-1|.
CASSQVLGLGNQPQHF
TGCGCCAGCAGCCAAGTCCTAGGCCTGGGCAATCAGCCCCAGCATTTT
>.|TRBJ1-5|TRBV27|.
CASSFVGGNQPQHF
TGTGCCAGCAGTTTTGTTGGGGGAAATCAGCCCCAGCATTTT
>once|TRBJ2-7|TRBV6-5|TRBD2
CASRRVAGSSYEQYF
TGTGCCAGCAGGCGAGTAGCGGGAAGCTCCTACGAGCAGTACTTC
>.|TRBJ2-7|TRBV28|.
CASSLYNLAPSSYEQYF
TGTGCCAGCAGTCTATACAACCTAGCCCCGAGCTCCTACGAGCAGTACTTC
>.|TRBJ1-4|TRBV19|.
CASSGRDEKLFF
TGTGCCAGTAGTGGCAGGGACGAAAAACTGTTTTTT
>.|TRBJ1-5|TRBV10-3|.
CAISESTGTDQPQHF
TGTGCCATCAGTGAGTCCACGGGTACCGATCAGCCCCAGCATTTT
>.|TRBJ1-6|TRBV7-3|.
CASSLNQGKGSPLHF
TGTGCCAGCAGCTTAAACCAGGGCAAGGGTTCACCCCTCCACTTT
>.|TRBJ2-7|TRBV6-5|TRBD2
CAAQKWEGLEQYF
TGTGCCGCTCAGAAATGGGAGGGCCTAGAGCAGTACTTC
>.|TRBJ2-7|TRBV5-4|TRBD2
CASSLAGLAGTYEQYF
TGTGCCAGCAGCTTGGCCGGTCTAGCGGGAACCTACGAGCAGTACTTC
>.|TRBJ1-4|TRBV5-5|.
CASSPRRANEKLFF
TGTGCCAGCAGCCCCCGAAGGGCCAATGAAAAACTGTTTTTT
>.|TRBJ2-7|TRBV6-5|.
CASSPGGGRAYEQYF
TGTGCCAGCAGTCCTGGAGGGGGCCGTGCCTACGAGCAGTACTTC
>.|TRBJ1-2|TRBV28|.
CASSFTPPGPPYGYTF
TGTGCCAGCAGTTTCACCCCTCCCGGGCCCCCTTATGGCTACACCTTC